The sequence of this T cell receptor (beta chain) was determined in a study of T-cell memory formation after mild COVID-19. From 5'RACE with constant-segment primers came TCR alpha and TCR beta cDNA libraries that carried sample barcodes and UMIs. Using its own MiXCR run on the 5' RACE reads, TCRdb lists one record per CDR3 protein. The data show 100,000 to 150,000 distinct CDR3 sequences, with 17% seen just once and approximately 5.2% held by the top ten. This clonotype came up many times. The antigen remains unidentified. The germline CDR1 and CDR2 sequences are SGHVS and FNYEAQ. Deletions cut 5 bases from V and 3 bases from J, with 15 bases between. This CDR3 region has 15 residues. The study's findings and limits: Among clones peaking at day 37 in the second wave, SARS-CoV-2 specificity remained unconfirmed. CD4+ contracting clones were found mainly in CM and EM, and CD8+ ones in EMRA. Pre-infection memory contained some responding clones, which suggested that cross-reactive memory had joined.

The sequence was obtained from a young man who had mild COVID-19 (a few samples of this study predate the infection). Cell type and time point are not known. Specimen: PBMCs or a T cell subset sorted from them (not recorded which). V gene TRBV7-6 combines with J gene TRBJ2-3; TRBD2 might be the D (7 bases). CDR3 amino acids: CASSGAGGRTDTQYF. In DNA, the CDR3 is TGTGCCAGCAGCGGGGCCGGGGGGCGTACAGATACGCAGTATTTT.